This T cell receptor (beta chain) is drawn from a study of blood T cell repertoires in COVID-19. For the study at large: Sample material is recorded as cDNA or gDNA derived from T cells, B-cell-depleted T cells, or PBMCs.

In the authors' workflow: By means of reference gene primer amplification, nucleated cell counts were estimated. The repertoire was sequenced with immunoSEQ multiplex PCR; TCRdb's copy has only in-frame clones and lacks some. That table is the source of V, J and clone size, and D and trimming were worked out from the DNA. The table has some 350,000 clones, over 75% seen once. Germline V gene sequence: CDR1 MNHNS, CDR2 SASEGT. V lost 3 bases, J lost 9 bases, and 15 bases lay in between. This CDR3 spans 15 amino acids. Ages ranged from 18 to 89 years, with residence in 20 to 30 US areas. The source material was PBMCs or T cells enriched from blood (not recorded which). The gene calls are TRBV6-1 and TRBJ1-6; perhaps TRBD1 as D (6 bases). The TCR was taken from a woman between 25 and 40 years old who had recovered from COVID-19. CDR3 DNA: TGTGCCAGCAGTGACCAGGGGCGCAGCGGTTCACCCCTCCACTTT. Its translation: CASSDQGRSGSPLHF.